A selection of T cell receptor beta chains follows, all from one sample in a study of regulatory T cells in long-lasting Graves disease. TCRdb processed the multiplex PCR reads anew with MiXCR; each CDR3 protein has one entry. The sample lists about 530,000 distinct CDR3 sequences; approximately 16% were seen once. These data are also associated with another study on T cells in Graves' hyperthyroidism and ophthalmopathy.

This specimen consisted of peripheral blood mononuclear cells (PBMCs), obtained at new diagnosis, from a patient treated with antithyroid drugs. The origin of the receptors is a woman aged 40-60 years with Graves disease. Both conserved end residues are part of each CDR3. Each record gives: CDR3 length, clone size, V gene, J gene, D gene, CDR3 protein, CDR3 DNA. A D gene is named only where the DNA matches it firmly. Clone size, where shown, is once, few, many, or a class for clones that have expanded.

>15|many|TRBV6-1|TRBJ2-7|TRBD2
CASNDNLSGGARQYF
TGTGCCAGCAACGACAACTTAAGCGGGGGGGCACGACAGTACTTC
>15|once|TRBV6-5|TRBJ1-2|.
CASSYGQGINYGYTF
TGTGCCAGCAGTTACGGCCAGGGGATTAACTATGGCTACACCTTC
>13|many|TRBV24-1|TRBJ2-2|.
CATSDNPGGELFF
TGTGCCACCAGTGACAATCCGGGGGGGGAGCTGTTTTTT
>12|many|TRBV5-1|TRBJ1-1|.
CASSLEDTEAFF
TGTGCCAGCAGCTTAGAGGACACTGAAGCTTTCTTT
>17|many|TRBV12-3/TRBV12-4|TRBJ1-2|TRBD1
CASTTGQGGVIGYGYTF
TGTGCCAGCACCACCGGGCAGGGGGGTGTCATCGGCTATGGCTACACCTTC
>17|.|TRBV2|TRBJ1-3|TRBD1
CASSLGQGAISGNTIYF
TGTGCCAGCAGCTTGGGACAGGGGGCCATCTCTGGAAACACCATATATTTT
>13|many|TRBV27|TRBJ1-4|.
CASSLWENEKLFF
TGTGCCAGCAGTTTATGGGAAAATGAAAAACTGTTTTTT
>12|few|TRBV3-1|TRBJ2-7|.
CASSQDLSSQYF
TGTGCCAGCAGCCAAGATTTGAGTTCGCAGTACTTC
>15|.|TRBV19|TRBJ2-4|TRBD1
CASSWLTGNVNIQYF
TGTGCCAGTAGTTGGCTGACAGGGAACGTGAACATTCAGTACTTC
>14|few|TRBV7-9|TRBJ2-3|TRBD2
CASSLRTSEDTQYF
TGTGCCAGCAGCCTTCGGACTAGCGAAGATACGCAGTATTTT
>16|many|TRBV20-1|TRBJ2-1|TRBD2
CSARAILAGSYNEQFF
TGCAGTGCTAGAGCGATCCTAGCGGGGTCCTACAATGAGCAGTTCTTC
>15|few|TRBV5-1|TRBJ2-7|.
CASSWGMSSRDEQYF
TGCGCCAGCAGCTGGGGGATGTCTTCGCGGGACGAGCAGTACTTC
>14|.|TRBV6-2/TRBV6-3|TRBJ2-2|TRBD1
CASMRTGDTGELFF
TGTGCCAGCATGAGGACAGGGGACACCGGGGAGCTGTTTTTT
>13|few|TRBV25-1|TRBJ1-3|.
CASSFPRTNTIYF
TGTGCCAGCAGTTTCCCCCGGACAAACACCATATATTTT
>15|.|TRBV20-1|TRBJ2-1|TRBD2
CSADGGSIGGDEQFF
TGCAGTGCTGATGGCGGGAGTATCGGTGGTGATGAGCAGTTCTTC
>15|many|TRBV11-2|TRBJ1-1|.
CASSFSSDMNTEAFF
TGTGCCAGCAGCTTCTCGAGCGACATGAACACTGAAGCTTTCTTT
>11|.|TRBV12-5|TRBJ2-7|.
CASGAGYEQYF
TGTGCTAGTGGTGCGGGGTACGAGCAGTACTTC
>13|.|TRBV18|TRBJ1-1|TRBD1
CASSPNRGTEAFF
TGTGCCAGCTCCCCCAACAGGGGAACTGAAGCTTTCTTT
>13|many|TRBV6-5|TRBJ1-1|.
CASSYLGPGEAFF
TGTGCCAGCAGTTACTTGGGGCCGGGTGAAGCTTTCTTT
>17|.|TRBV14|TRBJ2-5|TRBD2
CASSQERSGGKRETQYF
TGTGCCAGCAGCCAAGAGAGAAGCGGGGGAAAGCGAGAGACCCAGTACTTC
>15|few|TRBV20-1|TRBJ1-5|.
CSARSGTGGWQPQHF
TGCAGTGCTAGATCCGGGACGGGGGGTTGGCAGCCCCAGCATTTT
>14|.|TRBV28|TRBJ2-3|.
CASSSEDSADTQYF
TGTGCCAGCAGTTCAGAGGACAGTGCAGATACGCAGTATTTT
>14|few|TRBV19|TRBJ1-5|.
CASRNDGTTQPQHF
TGTGCCAGTAGGAATGACGGGACAACTCAGCCCCAGCATTTT
>11|many|TRBV12-3/TRBV12-4|TRBJ1-1|.
CASSFGGIAFF
TGTGCCAGCAGTTTCGGGGGAATCGCTTTCTTT
>15|.|TRBV6-2/TRBV6-3|TRBJ2-7|.
CASSYAATSSYEQYF
TGTGCCAGCAGTTACGCGGCTACCAGCTCCTACGAGCAGTACTTC
>15|.|TRBV3-1|TRBJ1-6|TRBD1
CASSGDSSYNSPLHF
TGTGCCAGCAGCGGGGACAGTTCCTATAATTCACCCCTCCACTTT
>12|many|TRBV13|TRBJ1-5|.
CASSQNRDLQHF
TGTGCCAGCAGCCAAAACAGGGACCTCCAGCATTTT
>13|few|TRBV25-1|TRBJ1-4|TRBD1
CASRPGTDEKLFF
TGTGCCAGCAGACCTGGGACAGATGAAAAACTGTTTTTT
>13|many|TRBV7-9|TRBJ2-2|.
CASSTSETGELFF
TGTGCCAGCAGCACCAGTGAAACCGGGGAGCTGTTTTTT
>14|few|TRBV5-1|TRBJ1-6|.
CASGLEEGNSPLHF
TGCGCCAGCGGCTTGGAGGAAGGAAATTCACCCCTCCACTTT
>19|many|TRBV12-3/TRBV12-4|TRBJ1-4|TRBD1
CASSPEPGQGVITNEKLFF
TGTGCCAGCAGTCCGGAACCGGGACAGGGGGTTATAACTAATGAAAAACTGTTTTTT
>15|many|TRBV12-3/TRBV12-4|TRBJ2-3|TRBD2
CASSSGTSGTDTQYF
TGTGCCAGCAGTTCCGGGACTAGCGGTACAGATACGCAGTATTTT
>13|many|TRBV13|TRBJ2-5|.
CASSSRGLWTQYF
TGTGCCAGCAGCTCCCGGGGCCTTTGGACCCAGTACTTC
>16|few|TRBV7-8|TRBJ1-6|.
CASSLVAGAGNSPLHF
TGTGCCAGCAGCTTAGTTGCAGGGGCAGGTAATTCACCCCTCCACTTT
>15|.|TRBV2|TRBJ2-2|TRBD1
CASSVSRGIAGELFF
TGTGCCAGCAGTGTGTCCAGGGGGATTGCCGGGGAGCTGTTTTTT
>16|.|TRBV29-1|TRBJ2-3|TRBD2
CSVVPGLAGYTDTQYF
TGCAGCGTTGTCCCGGGACTAGCGGGGTACACAGATACGCAGTATTTT
>19|few|TRBV4-1|TRBJ2-1|.
CASSQDPGSGASRNNEQFF
TGCGCCAGCAGCCAAGATCCTGGTAGCGGTGCCTCTCGAAACAATGAGCAGTTCTTC
>14|many|TRBV10-3|TRBJ1-1|.
CAISDPAGKTEAFF
TGTGCCATCAGTGACCCGGCGGGCAAGACTGAAGCTTTCTTT
>14|many|TRBV19|TRBJ2-3|TRBD1
CASTKTGFGDTQYF
TGTGCCAGTACCAAGACAGGGTTCGGGGATACGCAGTATTTT
>17|few|TRBV11-3|TRBJ2-1|TRBD2
CASSQPGLAVSYNEQFF
TGTGCCAGCAGCCAACCCGGACTAGCGGTCTCCTACAATGAGCAGTTCTTC
>18|few|TRBV19|TRBJ2-1|TRBD2
CASSIGGLAGAIYNEQFF
TGTGCCAGTAGTATAGGGGGACTAGCGGGGGCTATCTACAATGAGCAGTTCTTC
>16|few|TRBV18|TRBJ2-1|TRBD2
CASNPVTGTSYHEQLF
TGTGCCAGCAACCCCGTCACCGGGACTAGTTATCATGAGCAGCTCTTC
>14|few|TRBV7-9|TRBJ2-5|TRBD2
CASRTGGRKETQYF
TGTGCCAGCAGGACGGGGGGAAGAAAAGAGACCCAGTACTTC
>15|.|TRBV7-8|TRBJ2-1|.
CASSFRPSSYNEQFF
TGTGCCAGCAGCTTCCGACCGAGCTCCTACAATGAGCAGTTCTTC
>15|many|TRBV25-1|TRBJ2-3|TRBD1
CASSTAGGHTDTQYF
TGTGCCAGCAGTACTGCAGGGGGCCACACAGATACGCAGTATTTT
>14|.|TRBV7-2|TRBJ2-1|TRBD2
CASSSGLAGIEQFF
TGTGCCAGCAGCTCGGGACTAGCGGGGATTGAGCAGTTCTTC
>13|few|TRBV14|TRBJ1-2|.
CASSRDLGYGYTF
TGTGCCAGCAGCCGGGATTTGGGTTATGGCTACACCTTC
>12|few|TRBV7-9|TRBJ1-6|.
CASSHGNSPLHF
TGTGCCAGCAGCCACGGCAATTCACCCCTCCACTTT
>14|.|TRBV27|TRBJ2-7|.
CASSFGGPSYEQYF
TGTGCCAGCAGTTTTGGGGGGCCCTCCTACGAGCAGTACTTC
>16|many|TRBV5-5|TRBJ1-4|TRBD1
CASSRWTGAPNEKLFF
TGTGCCAGCAGCAGATGGACAGGGGCGCCTAATGAAAAACTGTTTTTT
>13|once|TRBV29-1|TRBJ2-7|.
CSVAPRAQYEQYF
TGCAGCGTTGCTCCTCGCGCCCAATACGAGCAGTACTTC
>15|.|TRBV5-1|TRBJ2-1|.
CASSLESGAYNEQFF
TGCGCCAGCAGCTTGGAGTCGGGGGCGTACAATGAGCAGTTCTTC
>19|.|TRBV12-5|TRBJ2-3|.
CASGLVVARGATSTDTQYF
TGTGCTAGTGGTTTGGTGGTGGCTCGGGGGGCGACTAGCACAGATACGCAGTATTTT
>15|many|TRBV7-8|TRBJ1-1|.
CASSPRTADISGAFF
TGTGCCAGCAGCCCGAGGACAGCGGATATTTCAGGAGCTTTCTTT
>16|few|TRBV3-1|TRBJ1-1|.
CASSQDPKYMNTEAFF
TGTGCCAGCAGCCAAGATCCCAAATACATGAACACTGAAGCTTTCTTT